The 8 T cell receptor beta chains below come from one sample, sequenced in a study of T-cell memory formation after mild COVID-19. One entry per CDR3 protein results from TCRdb running MiXCR on the 5' RACE reads. Of more than 300,000 distinct CDR3 sequences in the sample, about 20% are singletons; the top ten hold roughly 23%. What was sequenced was PBMCs or a T cell subset sorted from them (not recorded which). The receptors come from a man younger than 30 who had mild COVID-19 (a few samples of this study predate the infection). Cell type and time point are not known.

This clonotype was recorded a few times. The rearrangement uses TRBV28 and TRBJ1-1; D is undetermined. The CDR3 covers 12 residues. CDR1 and CDR2 from the germline V gene are MDHEN and SYDVKM. Trimming stripped 5 bases from V and 8 bases from J, with 12 bases between. The CDR3 sequence is CASSRPQREAFF. The DNA of the CDR3 is TGTGCCAGCAGTAGACCCCAGAGGGAAGCTTTCTTT.

This clonotype was seen more than once but under ten times. The chain is built from TRBV4-2 and TRBJ2-1, with 8 positions matching TRBD2. From germline, CDR1 is LGHNA and CDR2 YNFKEQ. The V and J ends lost 0 bases and 10 bases, in that order; junction bases with no gene match: 14. This CDR3 contains 17 residues. The CDR3 is CASSQDMAGGPVQEQFF. The CDR3 nucleotides read TGTGCCAGCAGCCAAGATATGGCGGGGGGTCCCGTCCAGGAGCAGTTCTTC.

The chain links TRBV10-3 to TRBJ2-5; 8 bases are shared with TRBD1. The CDR3 contains 15 residues. V dropped 3 bases and J dropped 1; count of bases not matched to a gene: 4. Germline CDR1 reads ENHRY; CDR2 reads SYGVKD. DNA for the CDR3: TGTGCCATCAGTGATGTCGGACAGGGCCAAGAGACCCAGTACTTC. Translated, it gives CAISDVGQGQETQYF.

CDR3 protein: CASSPFGEPHGYTF. The CDR3 DNA is TGTGCCAGCAGCCCCTTTGGCGAACCCCATGGCTACACCTTC. The rearrangement joins TRBV7-2 to TRBJ1-2; D not resolved. V shed 5 bases and J shed 6 bases, with 16 bases lying between them. The germline V gene encodes CDR1 SGHTA and CDR2 FQGNSA. The CDR3 runs 14 residues.

The chain couples TRBV7-2 to TRBJ2-1; D is possibly TRBD1 (7 bases). Germline assignment: CDR1 SGHTA and CDR2 FQGNSA. The CDR3 has 14 residues. V lost 5 bases to trimming and J lost 6 bases, with 14 bases between them. The CDR3 region has the DNA TGTGCCAGCAGCAGGGGGGACAGCTCCAATGAGCAGTTCTTC. The encoded protein is CASSRGDSSNEQFF.

This clonotype was seen a handful of times. The CDR3: CASSLRGGDGYTF. The CDR3 DNA sequence: TGTGCCAGCAGCCTCCGCGGAGGCGATGGCTACACCTTC. V and J are TRBV7-9 and TRBJ1-2; D is unclear. Germline values: CDR1 SEHNR, CDR2 FQNEAQ (reference sequence). V was pared by 5 bases and J by 6 bases, with 13 bases between. There are 13 residues in the CDR3.

This clonotype was seen more than once but under ten times. This chain links TRBV27 with TRBJ2-3; 11 nucleotides align to TRBD2. The length of the CDR3 is 16 residues. CDR1 is MNHEY, CDR2 SMNVEV, per germline (reference sequence). The V segment lost 5 bases and the J segment 1 base; nucleotides outside the gene matches: 5. In DNA, the CDR3 is TGTGCCAGCAGTCAAACTAGCGGGGGCCGCACAGATACGCAGTATTTT. Protein sequence: CASSQTSGGRTDTQYF.

This clonotype was detected only a few times. This chain connects TRBV20-1 to TRBJ1-6; D is ambiguous. The CDR3 totals 14 residues. Germline V CDR1 and CDR2: DFQATT, SNEGSKA (reference sequence). Between the trimmed V and J ends, which lost 3 bases and 10 bases, there was a span of 16 bases. CDR3 residues: CSARRSASQSPLHF. The CDR3, as DNA: TGCAGTGCTAGGAGGTCTGCAAGTCAGTCACCCCTCCACTTT.